This T cell receptor beta chain was documented in a study of blood T cell repertoires in COVID-19. Study details: Sites across the United States, Italy and Spain contributed samples from acute and convalescent COVID-19. Nucleic acid was either cDNA or gDNA, and it came from T cells, B-cell-depleted T cells, or PBMCs.

TCRdb's table, derived via immunoSEQ multiplex PCR, lists solely in-frame clones and lacks some. The table shows 80,000 or so clones, with roughly nine tenths occurring only once. Germline CDR1 reads SGHRS; CDR2 reads YFSETQ. The trim removed 6 bases at V and 1 base at J, leaving 10 bases unmatched. The length of the CDR3 is 15 residues. V usage is TRBV5-1 and J usage is TRBJ2-7, with 7 bases lining up with TRBD1. Sequenced sample: peripheral blood. The TCR comes from a human donor in a cohort sampled during active COVID-19. The CDR3 sequence: CASTVWTGQSYEQYF. The DNA of the CDR3 is TGCGCCAGCACAGTTTGGACAGGACAGTCCTACGAGCAGTACTTC.